This TCR beta chain was observed in a study of response to subunit inactivated influenza vaccine. V lost 0 bases, J lost 10 bases, and 7 bases stayed unmatched. The CDR3 has 15 residues. CDR1 and CDR2 (germline): LGHNA, YSLEER. One entry per CDR3 protein results from TCRdb running MiXCR on the RT-PCR reads. The data contain more than 400,000 distinct CDR3 sequences, approximately 7.7% of them singletons. This clonotype was observed a few times. This clonotype was obtained from a man aged 45 to 75 who received an inactivated influenza vaccine. The chain employs TRBV4-3 and TRBJ2-2, with 8 nucleotides matching TRBD1. The starting material was PBMCs from blood, obtained around 25 months after vaccination. CDR3 nucleotides: TGCGCCAGCAGCCAAGACTGGACAGGGCCCATGGAGCTGTTTTTT. It codes for CASSQDWTGPMELFF.